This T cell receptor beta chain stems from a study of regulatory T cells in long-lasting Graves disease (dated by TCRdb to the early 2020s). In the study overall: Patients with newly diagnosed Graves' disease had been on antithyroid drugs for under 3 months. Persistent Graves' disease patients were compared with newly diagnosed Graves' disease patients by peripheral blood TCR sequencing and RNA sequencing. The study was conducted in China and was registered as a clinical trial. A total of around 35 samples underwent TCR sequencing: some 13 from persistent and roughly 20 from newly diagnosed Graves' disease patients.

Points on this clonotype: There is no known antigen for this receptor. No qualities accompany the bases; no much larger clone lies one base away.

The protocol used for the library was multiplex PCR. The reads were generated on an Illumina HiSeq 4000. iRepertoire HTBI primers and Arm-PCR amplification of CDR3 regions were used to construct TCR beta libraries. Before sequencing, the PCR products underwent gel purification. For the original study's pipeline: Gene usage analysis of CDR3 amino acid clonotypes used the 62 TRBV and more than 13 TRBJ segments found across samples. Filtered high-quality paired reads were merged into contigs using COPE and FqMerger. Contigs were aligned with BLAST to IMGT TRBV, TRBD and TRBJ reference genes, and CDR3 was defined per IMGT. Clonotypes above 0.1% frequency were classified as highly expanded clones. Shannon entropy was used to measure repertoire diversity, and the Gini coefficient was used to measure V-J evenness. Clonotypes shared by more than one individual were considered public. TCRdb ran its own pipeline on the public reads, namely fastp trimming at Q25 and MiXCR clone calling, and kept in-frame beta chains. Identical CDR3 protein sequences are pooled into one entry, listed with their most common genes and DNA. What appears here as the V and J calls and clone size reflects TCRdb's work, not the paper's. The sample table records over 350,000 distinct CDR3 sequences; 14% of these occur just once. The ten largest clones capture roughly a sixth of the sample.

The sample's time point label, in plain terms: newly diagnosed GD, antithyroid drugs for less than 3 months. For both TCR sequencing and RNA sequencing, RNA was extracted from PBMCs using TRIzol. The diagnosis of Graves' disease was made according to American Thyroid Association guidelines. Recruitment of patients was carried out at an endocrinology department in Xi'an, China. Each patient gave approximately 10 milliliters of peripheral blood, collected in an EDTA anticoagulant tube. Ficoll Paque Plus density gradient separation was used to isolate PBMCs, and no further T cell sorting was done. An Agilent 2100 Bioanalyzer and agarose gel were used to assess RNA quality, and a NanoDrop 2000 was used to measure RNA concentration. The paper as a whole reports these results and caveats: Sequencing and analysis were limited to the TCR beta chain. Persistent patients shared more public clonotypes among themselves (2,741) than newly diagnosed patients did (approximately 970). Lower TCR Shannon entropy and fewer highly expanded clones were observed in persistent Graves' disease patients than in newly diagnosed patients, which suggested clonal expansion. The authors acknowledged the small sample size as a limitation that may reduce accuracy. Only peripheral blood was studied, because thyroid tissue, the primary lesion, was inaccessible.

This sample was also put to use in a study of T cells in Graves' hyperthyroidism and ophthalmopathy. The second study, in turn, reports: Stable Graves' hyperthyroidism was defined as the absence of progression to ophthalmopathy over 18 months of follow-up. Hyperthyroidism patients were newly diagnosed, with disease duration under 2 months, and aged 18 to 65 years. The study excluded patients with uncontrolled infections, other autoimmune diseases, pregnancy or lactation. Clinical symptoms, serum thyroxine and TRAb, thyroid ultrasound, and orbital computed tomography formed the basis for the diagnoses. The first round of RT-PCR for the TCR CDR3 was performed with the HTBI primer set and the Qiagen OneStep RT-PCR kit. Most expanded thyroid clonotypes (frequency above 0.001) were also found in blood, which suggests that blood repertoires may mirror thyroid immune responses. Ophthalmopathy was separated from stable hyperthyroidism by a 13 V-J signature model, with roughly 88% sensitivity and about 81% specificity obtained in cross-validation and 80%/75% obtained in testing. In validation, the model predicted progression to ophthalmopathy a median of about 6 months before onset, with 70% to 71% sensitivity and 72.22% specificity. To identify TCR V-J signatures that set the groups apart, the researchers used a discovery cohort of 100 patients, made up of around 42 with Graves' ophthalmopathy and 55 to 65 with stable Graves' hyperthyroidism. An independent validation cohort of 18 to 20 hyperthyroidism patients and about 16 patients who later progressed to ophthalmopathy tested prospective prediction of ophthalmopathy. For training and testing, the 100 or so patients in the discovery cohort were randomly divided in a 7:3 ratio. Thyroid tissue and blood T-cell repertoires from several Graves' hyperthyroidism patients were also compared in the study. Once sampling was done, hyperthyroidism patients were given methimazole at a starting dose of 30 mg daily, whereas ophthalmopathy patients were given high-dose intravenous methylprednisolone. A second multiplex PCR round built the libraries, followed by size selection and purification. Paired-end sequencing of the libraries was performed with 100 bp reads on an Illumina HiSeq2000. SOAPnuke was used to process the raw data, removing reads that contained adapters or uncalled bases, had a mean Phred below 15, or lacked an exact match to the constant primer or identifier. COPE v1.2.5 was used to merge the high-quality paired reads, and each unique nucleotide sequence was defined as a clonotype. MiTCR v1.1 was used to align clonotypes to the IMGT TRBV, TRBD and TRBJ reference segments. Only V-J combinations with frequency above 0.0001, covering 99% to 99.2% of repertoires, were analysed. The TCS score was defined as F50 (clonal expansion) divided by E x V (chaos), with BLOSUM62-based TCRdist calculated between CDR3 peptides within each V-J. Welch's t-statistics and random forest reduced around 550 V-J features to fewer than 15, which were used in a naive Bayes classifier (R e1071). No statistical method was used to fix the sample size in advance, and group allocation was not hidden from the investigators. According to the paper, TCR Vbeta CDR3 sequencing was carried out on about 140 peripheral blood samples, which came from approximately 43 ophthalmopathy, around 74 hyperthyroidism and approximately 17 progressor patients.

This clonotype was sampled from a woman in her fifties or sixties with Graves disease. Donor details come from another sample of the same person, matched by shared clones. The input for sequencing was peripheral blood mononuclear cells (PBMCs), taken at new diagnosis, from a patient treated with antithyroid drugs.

The bases are TGTGCCAGCAGCCTTAGATCGGGACTAGCGGAATACAATGAGCAGTTCTTC. Translated, it gives CASSLRSGLAEYNEQFF. Recombination linked TRBV7-2 to TRBJ2-1, with 11 middle bases fitting TRBD2. Measured from the cysteine to the phenylalanine, the CDR3 is 17 residues long. The only DNA kept is the CDR3, 51 bases in frame from the first base. The V end gives up 5 bases and the J end 4 bases, leaving 10 bases in the junction not matched to a gene. The germline V gene supplies CDR1 SGHTA and CDR2 FQGNSA.